This entry features one T cell receptor beta chain sequence. Its antigen is as yet unknown. The starting template was genomic DNA from bulk tumor, about 600 ng per sample. Widely spaced biopsies, several per primary tumor, were obtained at surgery. Newly diagnosed with untreated non-small cell lung cancer, the patients underwent curative surgery. Surgery with curative intent was being performed on the donors, who were newly diagnosed non-small cell lung cancer patients. Multiplex PCR employing 32 V and 13 J primers generated amplicons of the TCR beta CDR3. One entry per CDR3 protein, called by TCRdb with MiXCR from the multiplex PCR reads. Of over 25,000 distinct CDR3 sequences listed, approximately 30% are singletons. These data are taken from a study of immune heterogeneity within non-small cell lung tumors. In the study overall: There was 1 tumor not otherwise specified, along with approximately 10 non-squamous carcinomas and a few squamous cell carcinomas. Notes on the study in general: Local T-cell clonality was recorded as moderately but significantly correlated with local tumor mutational burden, with R approximately 0.33. Across individual patients, the high-frequency T-cell receptor beta clonotypes were largely distinct.

The junction had 3 bases not matched to a gene; V was cut back by 4 bases and J by 1 base. Per the germline V gene, CDR1 is SGHRS and CDR2 is YFSETQ. This CDR3 comprises 16 residues. The source of this sequence is a man in his forties with non-small cell lung cancer. The sample was lung tumor tissue. The chain recombines TRBV5-1 with TRBJ2-6, with TRBD1 matching over 9 bases. The CDR3 protein is CASSTGQGSGANVLTF. The CDR3 region has the DNA TGCGCCAGCAGCACGGGACAGGGATCTGGGGCCAACGTCCTGACTTTC. The complete variable domain, with remaining parts taken from reference TRBV5-1 and TRBJ2-6, reads KAGVTQTPRYLIKTRGQQVTLSCSPISGHRSVSWYQQTPGQGLQFLFEYFSETQRNKGNFPGRFSGRQFSNSRSEMNVSTLELGDSALYLCASSTGQGSGANVLTFGAGSRLTVL.